Each of the 9 T cell receptor beta chains below was sequenced from the same sample in a study of shared clonotypes between healthy human individuals. The assay was immunoSEQ multiplex PCR, and TCRdb's table has in-frame clones only and misses some. This table has roughly 2 million clones, about 94% appearing once. The sequenced sample was naive CD4+ T cells sorted from blood. This sample's subset: CD45RA+ positively selected. The receptors shown here come from a young man in good health.

The chain joins TRBV7-2 to TRBJ1-1, with D perhaps matching TRBD1 (6 bases). V was cut by 7 bases and J by 6 bases, with 15 bases left in between. Germline CDR1 and CDR2: SGHTA and FQGNSA. The CDR3 totals 13 residues. This CDR3 reads CASTYIRGAEAFF. CDR3 nucleotide sequence: TGTGCCAGCACCTACATCAGGGGCGCTGAAGCTTTCTTT. Drawing the rest from reference TRBV7-2 and TRBJ1-1, the complete variable domain is GAGVSQSPSNKVTEKGKDVELRCDPISGHTALYWYRQSLGQGLEFLIYFQGNSAPDKSGLPSDRFSAERTGGSVSTLTIQRTQQEDSAVYLCASTYIRGAEAFFGQGTRLTVV.

J is TRBJ2-2 and V is TRBV6-1, with D unresolved. Looked up from germline, CDR1 is MNHNS and CDR2 is SASEGT. The V end was cut by 7 bases, the J end by 0 bases, with 12 bases between. The CDR3 totals 15 residues. Written as DNA, the CDR3 is TGTGCCAGCACTTTGGACGTGTCGAACACCGGGGAGCTGTTTTTT. As protein: CASTLDVSNTGELFF.

The V call is TRBV18, the J call TRBJ1-1; tentatively, D is TRBD1 (5 bases). V lost 1 base and J 4 bases, leaving 10 bases between the germline ends. CDR3 size: 14 residues. The V gene's germline CDR1 is KGHSH and CDR2 LQKENI. The CDR3 DNA is TGTGCCAGCTCACCACTCGACGGGACCACTGAAGCTTTCTTT. Residues: CASSPLDGTTEAFF. The full variable domain, with the rest looked up from reference TRBV18 and TRBJ1-1, is NAGVMQNPRHLVRRRGQEARLRCSPMKGHSHVYWYRQLPEEGLKFMVYLQKENIIDESGMPKERFSAEFPKEGPSILRIQQVVRGDSAAYFCASSPLDGTTEAFFGQGTRLTVV.

On this clone itself: Other DNA sequences in this specimen translate into the identical CDR3. The chain is built from TRBV5-1 and TRBJ2-7; TRBD1 agrees at 8 bases. The CDR3 sequence is 14 residues long. Germline loops: CDR1 SGHRS, CDR2 YFSETQ. The V gene end was trimmed by 3 bases and the J gene end by 3 bases; junction bases not matched to a gene: 5. For the CDR3, the DNA is TGCGCCAGCAGCTCCGGACAGGGATTCTACGAGCAGTACTTC. Translation: CASSSGQGFYEQYF.

This clone was counted once. This sample includes further DNA sequences coding for the same CDR3. The chain carries TRBV5-1 and TRBJ2-7; D may match TRBD1 or TRBD2 (5 bases each). The germline V gene encodes CDR1 SGHRS and CDR2 YFSETQ. The CDR3 sequence is 14 residues long. V lost 0 bases, J lost 2 bases, and 9 bases lay in between. The CDR3 bases are TGCGCCAGCAGCTTGGTTCGGGGACCCTACGAGCAGTACTTC. Translating gives CASSLVRGPYEQYF.

The rearrangement links TRBV7-2 to TRBJ2-1, with 10 positions matching TRBD2. Looked up from germline, CDR1 is SGHTA and CDR2 is FQGNSA. The V gene end was trimmed by 6 bases and the J gene end by 2 bases; junction bases not matched to a gene: 4. The CDR3 is 15 residues long. CDR3: CASRSSGGPYNEQFF. The DNA for the CDR3 is TGTGCCAGCAGGTCTAGCGGGGGACCCTACAATGAGCAGTTCTTC.

V and J are TRBV5-5 and TRBJ1-1; possible D gene TRBD1, 6 bases. Germline assignment: CDR1 SGHKS and CDR2 YYEKEE (reference sequence). The CDR3 sequence is 15 residues long. V lost 0 bases, J lost 1 base, and 10 bases lay in between. The DNA for the CDR3 is TGTGCCAGCAGCTTGGCCGGGACATCGAACACTGAAGCTTTCTTT. This sequence encodes CASSLAGTSNTEAFF. The full variable domain, with the rest looked up from reference TRBV5-5 and TRBJ1-1, is DAGVTQSPTHLIKTRGQQVTLRCSPISGHKSVSWYQQVLGQGPQFIFQYYEKEERGRGNFPDRFSARQFPNYSSELNVNALLLGDSALYLCASSLAGTSNTEAFFGQGTRLTVV.

Worth noting for this clone: Other DNA sequences from this sample encode an identical CDR3 as well. The V call is TRBV18, the J call TRBJ2-7; D is undetermined. This CDR3 region has 14 residues. Germline values: CDR1 KGHSH, CDR2 LQKENI. V dropped 2 bases and J dropped 0 bases, with 8 bases sitting between them. Here the CDR3 DNA reads TGTGCCAGCTCACCAATTCCTTCCTCCTACGAGCAGTACTTC. Its protein is CASSPIPSSYEQYF.

This chain connects TRBV6-1 to TRBJ2-3, with 8 bases identical to TRBD2. In germline, CDR1 is MNHNS, CDR2 SASEGT. V shed 6 bases, J shed 4 bases, and the junction held 9 bases outside the gene matches. CDR3 length: 15 amino acids. The CDR3 nucleotides read TGTGCCAGCAGGGTACCGGGACTAGTCGCAGATACGCAGTATTTT. It specifies CASRVPGLVADTQYF.